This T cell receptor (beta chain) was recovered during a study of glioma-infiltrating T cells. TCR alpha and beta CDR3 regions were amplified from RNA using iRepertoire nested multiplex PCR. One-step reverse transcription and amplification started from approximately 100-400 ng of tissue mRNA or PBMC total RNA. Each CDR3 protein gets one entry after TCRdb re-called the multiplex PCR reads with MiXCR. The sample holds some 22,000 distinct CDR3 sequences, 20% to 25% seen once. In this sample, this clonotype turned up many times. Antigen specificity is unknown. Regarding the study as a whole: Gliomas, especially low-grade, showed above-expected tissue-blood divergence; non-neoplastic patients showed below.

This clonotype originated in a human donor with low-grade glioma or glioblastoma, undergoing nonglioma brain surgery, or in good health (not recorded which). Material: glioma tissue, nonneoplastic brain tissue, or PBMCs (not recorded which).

The CDR3 is CASSYPPGYSGNTIYF. The CDR3, as DNA: TGTGCCAGCAGTTACCCTCCAGGTTACTCTGGAAACACCATATATTTT. V and J are TRBV6-2 or TRBV6-3 and TRBJ1-3; D is uncertain. V lost 2 bases and J 0 bases, leaving 11 bases between the germline ends. CDR1 and CDR2 from the germline V gene are MNHEY and SVGEGT. The CDR3 sequence is 16 residues long.